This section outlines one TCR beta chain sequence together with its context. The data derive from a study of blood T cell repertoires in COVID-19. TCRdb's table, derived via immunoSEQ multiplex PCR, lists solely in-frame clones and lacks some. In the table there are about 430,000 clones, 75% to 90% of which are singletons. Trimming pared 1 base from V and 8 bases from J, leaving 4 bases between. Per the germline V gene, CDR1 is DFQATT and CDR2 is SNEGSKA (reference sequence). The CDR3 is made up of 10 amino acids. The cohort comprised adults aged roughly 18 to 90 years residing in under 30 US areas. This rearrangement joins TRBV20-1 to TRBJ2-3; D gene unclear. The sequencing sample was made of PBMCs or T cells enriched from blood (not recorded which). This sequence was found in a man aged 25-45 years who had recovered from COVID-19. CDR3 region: CSARASTQYF. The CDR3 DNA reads TGCAGTGCTAGAGCTAGTACGCAGTATTTT.